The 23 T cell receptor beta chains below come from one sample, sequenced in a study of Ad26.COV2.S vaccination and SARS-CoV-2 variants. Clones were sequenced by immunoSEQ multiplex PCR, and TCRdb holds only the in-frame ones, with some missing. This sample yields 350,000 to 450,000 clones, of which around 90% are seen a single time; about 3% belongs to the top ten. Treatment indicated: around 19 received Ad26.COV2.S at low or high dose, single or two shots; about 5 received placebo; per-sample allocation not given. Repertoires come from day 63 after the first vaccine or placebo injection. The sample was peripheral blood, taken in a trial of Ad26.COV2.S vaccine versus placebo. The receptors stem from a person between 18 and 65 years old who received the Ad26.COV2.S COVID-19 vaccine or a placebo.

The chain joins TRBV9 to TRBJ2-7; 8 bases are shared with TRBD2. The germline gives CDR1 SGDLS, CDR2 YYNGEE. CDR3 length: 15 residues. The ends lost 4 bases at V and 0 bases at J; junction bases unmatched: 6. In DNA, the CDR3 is TGTGCCAGCAGCCCCAGCGGGGGCCTCTCCTACGAGCAGTACTTC. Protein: CASSPSGGLSYEQYF.

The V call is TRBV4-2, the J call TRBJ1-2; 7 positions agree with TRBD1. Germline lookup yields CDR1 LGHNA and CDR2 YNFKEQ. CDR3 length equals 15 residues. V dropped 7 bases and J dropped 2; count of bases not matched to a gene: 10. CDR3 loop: CASTPVGTENYGYTF. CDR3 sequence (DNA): TGTGCCAGCACCCCCGTGGGGACAGAAAACTATGGCTACACCTTC.

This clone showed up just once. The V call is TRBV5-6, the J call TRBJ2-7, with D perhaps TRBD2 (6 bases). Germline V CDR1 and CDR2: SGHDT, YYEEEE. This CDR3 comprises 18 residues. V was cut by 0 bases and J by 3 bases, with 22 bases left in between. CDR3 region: CASSLAQPVQAGYYEQYF. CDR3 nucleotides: TGTGCCAGCAGCTTGGCCCAACCAGTGCAGGCGGGATACTACGAGCAGTACTTC.

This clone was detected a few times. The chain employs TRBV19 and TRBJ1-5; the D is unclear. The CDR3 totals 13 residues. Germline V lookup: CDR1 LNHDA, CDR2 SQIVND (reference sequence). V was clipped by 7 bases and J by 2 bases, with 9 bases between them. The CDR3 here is CASTERGNQPQHF. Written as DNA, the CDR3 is TGTGCCAGTACCGAGCGGGGCAATCAGCCCCAGCATTTT.

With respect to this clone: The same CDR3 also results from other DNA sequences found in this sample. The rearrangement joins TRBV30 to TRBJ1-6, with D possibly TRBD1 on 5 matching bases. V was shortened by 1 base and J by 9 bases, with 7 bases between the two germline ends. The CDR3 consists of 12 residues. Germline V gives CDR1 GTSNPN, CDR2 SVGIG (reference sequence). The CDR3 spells CAWSEGFSPLHF. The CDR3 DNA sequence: TGTGCCTGGAGTGAGGGGTTTTCACCCCTCCACTTT.

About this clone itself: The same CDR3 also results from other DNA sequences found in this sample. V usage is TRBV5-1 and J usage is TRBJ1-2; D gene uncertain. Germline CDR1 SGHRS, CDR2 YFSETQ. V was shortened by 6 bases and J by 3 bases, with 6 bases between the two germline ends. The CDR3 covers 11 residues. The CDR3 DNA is TGCGCCAGCACAGGAGACTATGGCTACACCTTC. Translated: CASTGDYGYTF.

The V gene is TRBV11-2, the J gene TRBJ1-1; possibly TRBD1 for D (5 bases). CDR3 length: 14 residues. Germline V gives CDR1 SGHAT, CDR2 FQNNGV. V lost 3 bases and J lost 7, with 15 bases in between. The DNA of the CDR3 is TGTGCCAGCAGCTTTCAGGGCGCTACGGTTGAAGCTTTCTTT. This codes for CASSFQGATVEAFF.

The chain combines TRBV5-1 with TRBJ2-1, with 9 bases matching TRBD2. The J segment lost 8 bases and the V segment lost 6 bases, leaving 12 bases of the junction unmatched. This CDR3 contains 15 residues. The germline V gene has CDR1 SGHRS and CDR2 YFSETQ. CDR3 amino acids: CASTVAGEPMDEQFF. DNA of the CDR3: TGCGCCAGCACCGTAGCGGGGGAGCCTATGGATGAGCAGTTCTTC.

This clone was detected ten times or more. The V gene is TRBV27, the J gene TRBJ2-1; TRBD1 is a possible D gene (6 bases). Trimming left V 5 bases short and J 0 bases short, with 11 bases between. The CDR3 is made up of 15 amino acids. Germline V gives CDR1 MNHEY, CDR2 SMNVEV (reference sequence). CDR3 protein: CASSTRQDSYNEQFF. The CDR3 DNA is TGTGCCAGCAGTACGAGACAGGACTCCTACAATGAGCAGTTCTTC.

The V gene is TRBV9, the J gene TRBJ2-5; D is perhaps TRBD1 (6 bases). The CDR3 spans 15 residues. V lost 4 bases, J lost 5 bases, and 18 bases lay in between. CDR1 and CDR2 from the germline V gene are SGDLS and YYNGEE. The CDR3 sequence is CASSFPRGGRETQYF. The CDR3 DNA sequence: TGTGCCAGCAGCTTTCCCAGAGGGGGACGGGAGACCCAGTACTTC.

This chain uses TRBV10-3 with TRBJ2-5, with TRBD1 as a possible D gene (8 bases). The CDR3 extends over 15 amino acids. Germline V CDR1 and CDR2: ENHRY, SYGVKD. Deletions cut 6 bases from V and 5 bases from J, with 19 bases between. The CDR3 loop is CAISRRTGREETQYF. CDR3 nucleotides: TGTGCCATCAGCCGTCGGACAGGGAGGGAGGAGACCCAGTACTTC.

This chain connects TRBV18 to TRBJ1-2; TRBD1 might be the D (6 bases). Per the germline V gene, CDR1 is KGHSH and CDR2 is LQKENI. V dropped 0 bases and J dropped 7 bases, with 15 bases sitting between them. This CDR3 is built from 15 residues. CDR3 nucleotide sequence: TGTGCCAGCTCACCACCGGGGAGGGGGAGTCGTGGCTACACCTTC. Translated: CASSPPGRGSRGYTF.

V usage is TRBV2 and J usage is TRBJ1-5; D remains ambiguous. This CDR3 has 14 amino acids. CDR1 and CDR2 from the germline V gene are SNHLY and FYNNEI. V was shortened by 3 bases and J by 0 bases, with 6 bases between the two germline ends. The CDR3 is CASSDKNSNQPQHF. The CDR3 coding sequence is TGTGCCAGCAGTGACAAAAATAGCAATCAGCCCCAGCATTTT.

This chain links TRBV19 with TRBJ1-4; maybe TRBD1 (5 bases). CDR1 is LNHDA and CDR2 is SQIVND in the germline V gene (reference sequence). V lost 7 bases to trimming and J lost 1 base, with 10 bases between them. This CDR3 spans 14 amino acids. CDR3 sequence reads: CASNPRETNEKLFF. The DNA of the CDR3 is TGTGCCAGTAACCCCAGGGAAACTAATGAAAAACTGTTTTTT.

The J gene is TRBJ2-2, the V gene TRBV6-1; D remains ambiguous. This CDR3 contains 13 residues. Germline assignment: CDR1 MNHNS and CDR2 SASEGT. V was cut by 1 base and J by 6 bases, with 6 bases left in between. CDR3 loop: CASSEGDPGELFF. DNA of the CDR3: TGTGCCAGCAGTGAAGGGGATCCCGGGGAGCTGTTTTTT.

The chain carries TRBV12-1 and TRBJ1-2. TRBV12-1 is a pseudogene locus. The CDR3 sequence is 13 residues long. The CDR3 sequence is CASSREGTYGYTF. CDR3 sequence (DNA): TGTGCCAGCAGCAGAGAAGGGACCTATGGCTACACCTTC.

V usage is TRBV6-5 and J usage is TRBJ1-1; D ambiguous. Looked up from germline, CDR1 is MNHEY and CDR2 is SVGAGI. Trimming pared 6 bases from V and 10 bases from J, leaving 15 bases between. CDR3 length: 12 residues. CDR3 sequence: CASSQVGFVAFF. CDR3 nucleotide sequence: TGTGCCAGCAGCCAAGTTGGGTTCGTAGCTTTCTTT.

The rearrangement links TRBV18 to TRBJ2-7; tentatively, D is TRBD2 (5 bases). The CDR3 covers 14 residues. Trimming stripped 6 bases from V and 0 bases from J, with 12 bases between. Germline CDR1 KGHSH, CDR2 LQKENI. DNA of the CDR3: TGTGCCAGCTCTCAAGCGGTTGTCTCCTACGAGCAGTACTTC. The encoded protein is CASSQAVVSYEQYF.

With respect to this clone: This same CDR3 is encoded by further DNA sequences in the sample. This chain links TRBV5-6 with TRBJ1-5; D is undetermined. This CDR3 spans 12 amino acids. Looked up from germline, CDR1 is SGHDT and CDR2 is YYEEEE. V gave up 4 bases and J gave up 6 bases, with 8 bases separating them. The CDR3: CASSLGSQPQHF. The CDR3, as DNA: TGTGCCAGCAGCCTGGGTAGTCAGCCCCAGCATTTT.

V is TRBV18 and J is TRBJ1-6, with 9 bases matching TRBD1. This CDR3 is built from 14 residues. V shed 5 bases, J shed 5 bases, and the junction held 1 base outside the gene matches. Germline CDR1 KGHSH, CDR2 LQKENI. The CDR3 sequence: CASSWTGDNSPLHF. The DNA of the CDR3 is TGTGCCAGCTCATGGACAGGGGATAATTCACCCCTCCACTTT.

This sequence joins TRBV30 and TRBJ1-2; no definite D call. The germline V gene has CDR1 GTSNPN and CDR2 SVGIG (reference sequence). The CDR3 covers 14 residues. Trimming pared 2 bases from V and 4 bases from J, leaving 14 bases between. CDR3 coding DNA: TGTGCCTGGAGTATCGGGGATACCTTCTATGGCTACACCTTC. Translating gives CAWSIGDTFYGYTF.

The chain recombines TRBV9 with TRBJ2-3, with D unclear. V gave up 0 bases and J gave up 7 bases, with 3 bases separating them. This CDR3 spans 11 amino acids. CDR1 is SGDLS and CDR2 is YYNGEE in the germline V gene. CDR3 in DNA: TGTGCCAGCAGCGTAGAGAATACGCAGTATTTT. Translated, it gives CASSVENTQYF.

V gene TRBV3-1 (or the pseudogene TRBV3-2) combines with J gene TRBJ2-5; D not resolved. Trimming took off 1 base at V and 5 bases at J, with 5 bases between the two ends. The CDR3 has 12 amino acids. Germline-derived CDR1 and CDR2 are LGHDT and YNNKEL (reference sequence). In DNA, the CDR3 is TGTGCCAGCAGCCAAGTATCGGAGACCCAGTACTTC. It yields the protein CASSQVSETQYF.